This T cell receptor beta chain derives from a study of blood T cell repertoires in COVID-19. TCRdb's table, derived via immunoSEQ multiplex PCR, lists solely in-frame clones and lacks some. The sample holds roughly 330,000 clones, over 75% seen once. The study recruited people aged 18 to 89 years across around 24 US areas. Germline V lookup: CDR1 ENHRY, CDR2 SYGVKD. With 0 bases clipped from V and 5 bases from J, the junction kept 6 bases outside the gene matches. The CDR3 sequence is 15 residues long. Sequenced sample: PBMCs or T cells enriched from blood (not recorded which). The rearrangement joins TRBV10-3 to TRBJ1-2, with TRBD1 identical over 7 bases. The sequence derives from a woman under 40 who had recovered from COVID-19. This CDR3 is CAISESQGDQYGYTF. The CDR3 coding sequence is TGTGCCATCAGTGAGTCCCAGGGGGATCAGTATGGCTACACCTTC.